Given below is one T cell receptor (beta chain) in context. Its antigen remains unknown. Profiled with immunoSEQ multiplex PCR; TCRdb holds only in-frame clones, not every one. Of about 190,000 clones listed, about 89% were seen once; the top ten hold 2.5% to 3%. Between the trimmed V and J ends, which lost 5 bases and 1 base, there was a span of 13 bases. The length of the CDR3 is 14 residues. The germline V gene has CDR1 SGHNT and CDR2 YYREEE (reference sequence). These data come from a study of T cell responses to AZD1222 COVID-19 vaccine. Study-wide results and caveats: Without day 14 samples, only post-peak T cell repertoires were studied. Nearly half of spike-specific TCRs reportedly target unmutated variant regions.

The chain couples TRBV5-4 to TRBJ2-7, with D possibly being TRBD2 (7 bases). Sequencing was performed on peripheral blood, taken on day 0 of MenACWY control vaccination. The clonotype originates from an adult in good health. CDR3: CASRGGLTSYEQYF. The CDR3 nucleotides are TGTGCCAGCAGGGGGGGGCTCACTTCCTACGAGCAGTACTTC.